A single sample is the source of the 3 T cell receptor beta chains below, sequenced in a study of T cell responses to AZD1222 COVID-19 vaccine (dated by TCRdb to the early 2020s). In light of the paper, this sample's time point label describes: about 28 days (+/-7) after the second vaccine dose. Library preparation employed the immunoSEQ multiplex PCR assay. The immuneACCESS repertoire file appears here via TCRdb, limited to in-frame rearrangements. These files lack a portion of the clones; in checked studies, under half of the deficit traces to unresolved V genes, and the cause of the others is not known. In this sample the table shows some 25,000 clones, around 86% of which occur a single time. In total, the top ten clones hold 6.5% to 10% of the sample. Sample: peripheral blood, taken 28 days after the second AZD1222 dose. The source is an adult who received the AZD1222 COVID-19 vaccine.

The chain uses TRBV10-3 and TRBJ1-1; D remains unclear. CDR3 size: 13 residues. Trimming cost V 3 bases and J 4 bases, with 9 bases left between them. The germline gives CDR1 ENHRY, CDR2 SYGVKD. The CDR3 loop reads CAISDLEGTEAFF. CDR3 nucleotide sequence: TGTGCCATCAGTGACCTTGAGGGCACTGAAGCTTTCTTT.

This clone was seen only once. The chain links TRBV5-1 to TRBJ2-2, with a weak D call TRBD2 (5 bases). CDR3 size: 13 residues. CDR1 is SGHRS and CDR2 is YFSETQ in the germline V gene. V gave up 3 bases and J gave up 5 bases, with 8 bases separating them. Here the CDR3 reads CASSSRGTGELFF. In nucleotides, the CDR3 is TGCGCCAGCAGCTCGAGAGGGACCGGGGAGCTGTTTTTT.

The rearrangement links TRBV5-1 to TRBJ2-2; perhaps TRBD2 as D (6 bases). Germline lookup yields CDR1 SGHRS and CDR2 YFSETQ. This CDR3 has 17 amino acids. Trimming left V 0 bases short and J 4 bases short, with 16 bases between. CDR3 protein: CASSLARGGASTGELFF. CDR3 DNA: TGCGCCAGCAGCTTGGCGCGGGGCGGGGCTTCCACCGGGGAGCTGTTTTTT.